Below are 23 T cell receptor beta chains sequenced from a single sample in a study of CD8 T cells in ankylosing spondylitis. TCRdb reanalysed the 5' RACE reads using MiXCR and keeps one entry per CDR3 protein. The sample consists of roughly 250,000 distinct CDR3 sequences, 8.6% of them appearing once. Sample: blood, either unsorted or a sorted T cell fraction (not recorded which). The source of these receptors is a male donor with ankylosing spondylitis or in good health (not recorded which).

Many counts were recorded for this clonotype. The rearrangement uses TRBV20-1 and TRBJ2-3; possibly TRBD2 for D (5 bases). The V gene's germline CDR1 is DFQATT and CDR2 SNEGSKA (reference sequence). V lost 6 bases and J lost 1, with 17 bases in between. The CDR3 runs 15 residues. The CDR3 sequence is CSAPELGSGTDTQYF. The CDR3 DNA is TGCAGTGCGCCGGAGCTTGGTAGCGGCACAGATACGCAGTATTTT.

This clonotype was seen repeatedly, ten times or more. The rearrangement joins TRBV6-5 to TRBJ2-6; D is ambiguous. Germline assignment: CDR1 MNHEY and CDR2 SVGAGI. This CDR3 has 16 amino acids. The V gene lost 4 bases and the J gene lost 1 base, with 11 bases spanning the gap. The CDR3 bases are TGTGCCAGCAGTTCCCGATGGCAATCTGGGGCCAACGTCCTGACTTTC. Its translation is CASSSRWQSGANVLTF.

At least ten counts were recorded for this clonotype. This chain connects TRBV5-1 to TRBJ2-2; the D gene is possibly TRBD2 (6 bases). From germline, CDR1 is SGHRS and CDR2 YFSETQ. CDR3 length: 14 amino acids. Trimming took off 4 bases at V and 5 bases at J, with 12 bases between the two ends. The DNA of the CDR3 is TGCGCCAGCAGCGGTCTAGCGCGTACCGGGGAGCTGTTTTTT. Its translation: CASSGLARTGELFF.

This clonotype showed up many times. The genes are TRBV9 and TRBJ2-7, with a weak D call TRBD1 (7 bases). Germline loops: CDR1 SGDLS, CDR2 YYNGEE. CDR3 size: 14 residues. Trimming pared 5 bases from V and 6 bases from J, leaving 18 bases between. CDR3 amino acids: CASSISAGQSEQYF. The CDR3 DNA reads TGTGCCAGCAGTATATCGGCGGGACAGTCCGAGCAGTACTTC.

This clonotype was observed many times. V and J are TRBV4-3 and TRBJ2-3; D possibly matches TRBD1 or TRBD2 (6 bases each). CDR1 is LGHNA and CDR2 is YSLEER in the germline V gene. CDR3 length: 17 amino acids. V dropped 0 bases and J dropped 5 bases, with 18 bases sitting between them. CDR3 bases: TGCGCCAGCAGCCAAGATATTTGGGGGGCCGAAGGAGATACGCAGTATTTT. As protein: CASSQDIWGAEGDTQYF.

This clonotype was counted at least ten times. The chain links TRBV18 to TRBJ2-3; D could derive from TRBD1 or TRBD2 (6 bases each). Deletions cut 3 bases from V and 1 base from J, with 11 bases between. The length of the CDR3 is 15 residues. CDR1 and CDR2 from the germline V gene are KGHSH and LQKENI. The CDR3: CASSPRGAGTDTQYF. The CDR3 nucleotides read TGTGCCAGCTCACCGAGGGGGGCCGGCACAGATACGCAGTATTTT.

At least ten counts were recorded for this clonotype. CDR3 coding DNA: TGTGCCATCAGTGATTGGGTAGCGGGAGCGGCCAACGAGCAGTACTTC. It yields the protein CAISDWVAGAANEQYF. The chain links TRBV10-3 to TRBJ2-7, with 9 bases aligning to TRBD2. The CDR3 runs 16 residues. Germline V lookup: CDR1 ENHRY, CDR2 SYGVKD. V dropped 3 bases and J dropped 5; count of bases not matched to a gene: 11.

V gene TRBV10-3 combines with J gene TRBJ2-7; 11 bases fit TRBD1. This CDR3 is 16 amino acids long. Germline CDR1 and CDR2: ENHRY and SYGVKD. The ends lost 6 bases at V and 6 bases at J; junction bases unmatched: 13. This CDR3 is CAIRSHEGTGGLEQYF. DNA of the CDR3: TGTGCCATCAGAAGTCATGAGGGGACAGGGGGGCTCGAGCAGTACTTC.

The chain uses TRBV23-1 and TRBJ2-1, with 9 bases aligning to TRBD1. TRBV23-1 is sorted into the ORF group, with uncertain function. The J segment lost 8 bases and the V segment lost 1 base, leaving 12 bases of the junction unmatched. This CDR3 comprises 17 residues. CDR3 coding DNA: TGCGCCAGCAGTCAATTATTACAGGGGGCTACATTGGATGAGCAGTTCTTC. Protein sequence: CASSQLLQGATLDEQFF.

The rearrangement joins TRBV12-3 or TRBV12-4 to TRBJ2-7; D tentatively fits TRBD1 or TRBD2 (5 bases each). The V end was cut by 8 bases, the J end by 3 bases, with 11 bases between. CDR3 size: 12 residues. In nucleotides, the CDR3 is TGTGCCAGCCGGGACGGATACTACGAGCAGTACTTC. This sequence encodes CASRDGYYEQYF.

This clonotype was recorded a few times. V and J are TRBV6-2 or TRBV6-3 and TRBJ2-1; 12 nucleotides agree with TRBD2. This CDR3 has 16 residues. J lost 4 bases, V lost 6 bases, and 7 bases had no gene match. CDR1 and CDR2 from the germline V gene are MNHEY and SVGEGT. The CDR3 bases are TGTGCCAGCAGAATACCTAGCGGGAGGGGTTACAATGAGCAGTTCTTC. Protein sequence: CASRIPSGRGYNEQFF.

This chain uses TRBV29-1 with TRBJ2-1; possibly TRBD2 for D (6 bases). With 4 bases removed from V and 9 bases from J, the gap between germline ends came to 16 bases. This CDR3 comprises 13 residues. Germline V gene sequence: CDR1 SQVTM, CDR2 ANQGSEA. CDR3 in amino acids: CSVVGFRGGEQFF. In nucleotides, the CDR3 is TGCAGCGTTGTGGGGTTTCGGGGAGGTGAGCAGTTCTTC.

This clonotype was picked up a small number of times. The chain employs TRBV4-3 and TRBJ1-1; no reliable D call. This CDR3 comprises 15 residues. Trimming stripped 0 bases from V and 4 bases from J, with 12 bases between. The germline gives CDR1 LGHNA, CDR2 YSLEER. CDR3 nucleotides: TGCGCCAGCAGCCAAGATCACGAAGGGTCCACTGAAGCTTTCTTT. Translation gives CASSQDHEGSTEAFF.

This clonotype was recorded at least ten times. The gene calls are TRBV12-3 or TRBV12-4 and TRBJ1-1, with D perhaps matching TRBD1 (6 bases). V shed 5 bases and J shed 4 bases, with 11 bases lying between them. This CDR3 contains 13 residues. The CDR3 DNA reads TGTGCCAGCAGTGATCAACAGGGCACTGAAGCTTTCTTT. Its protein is CASSDQQGTEAFF.

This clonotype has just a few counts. The CDR3 coding sequence is TGCAGCGTTGGGGCGTTTAGGACGGATTCCTACGAGCAGTACTTC. This sequence encodes CSVGAFRTDSYEQYF. The genes are TRBV29-1 and TRBJ2-7; D uncertain. The CDR3 length is 15 residues. V shed 4 bases and J shed 1 base, with 17 bases lying between them. From germline, CDR1 is SQVTM and CDR2 ANQGSEA.

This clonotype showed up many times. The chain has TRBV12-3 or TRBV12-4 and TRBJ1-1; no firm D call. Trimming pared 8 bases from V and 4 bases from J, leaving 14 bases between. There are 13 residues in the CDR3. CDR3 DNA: TGTGCCAGCCACCCGGGGTTTGGCACTGAAGCTTTCTTT. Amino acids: CASHPGFGTEAFF.

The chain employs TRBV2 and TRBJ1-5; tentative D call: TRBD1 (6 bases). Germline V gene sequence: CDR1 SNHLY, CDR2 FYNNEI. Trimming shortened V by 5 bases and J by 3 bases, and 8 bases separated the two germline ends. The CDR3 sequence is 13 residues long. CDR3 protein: CASSRDNNQPQHF. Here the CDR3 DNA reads TGTGCCAGCAGTCGGGACAACAATCAGCCCCAGCATTTT.

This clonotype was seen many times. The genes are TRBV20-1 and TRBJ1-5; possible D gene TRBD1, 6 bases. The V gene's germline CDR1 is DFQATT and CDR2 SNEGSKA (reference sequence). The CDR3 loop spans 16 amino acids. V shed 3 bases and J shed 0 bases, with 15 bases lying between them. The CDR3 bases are TGCAGTGCTAGTGAACCACAGGGTTATAGCAATCAGCCCCAGCATTTT. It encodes CSASEPQGYSNQPQHF.

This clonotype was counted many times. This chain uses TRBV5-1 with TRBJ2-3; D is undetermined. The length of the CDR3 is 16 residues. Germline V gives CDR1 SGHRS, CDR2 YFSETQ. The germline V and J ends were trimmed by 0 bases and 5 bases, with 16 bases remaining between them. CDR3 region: CASSLAIGPKRDTQYF. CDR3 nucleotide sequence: TGCGCCAGCAGCTTGGCGATCGGCCCCAAGAGAGATACGCAGTATTTT.

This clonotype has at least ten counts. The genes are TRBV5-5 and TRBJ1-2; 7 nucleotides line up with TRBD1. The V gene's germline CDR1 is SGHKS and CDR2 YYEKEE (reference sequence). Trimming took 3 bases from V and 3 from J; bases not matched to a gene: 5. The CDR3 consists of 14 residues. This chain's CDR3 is CASSSGQFHYGYTF. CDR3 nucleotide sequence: TGTGCCAGCAGCTCGGGACAGTTCCACTATGGCTACACCTTC.

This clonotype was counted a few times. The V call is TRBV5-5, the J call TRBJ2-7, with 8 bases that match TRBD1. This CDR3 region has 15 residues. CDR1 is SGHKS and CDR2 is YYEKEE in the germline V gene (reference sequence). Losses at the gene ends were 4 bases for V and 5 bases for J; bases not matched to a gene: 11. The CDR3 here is CASSRQGQGDNEQYF. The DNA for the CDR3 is TGTGCCAGCAGCCGTCAAGGACAGGGAGACAACGAGCAGTACTTC.

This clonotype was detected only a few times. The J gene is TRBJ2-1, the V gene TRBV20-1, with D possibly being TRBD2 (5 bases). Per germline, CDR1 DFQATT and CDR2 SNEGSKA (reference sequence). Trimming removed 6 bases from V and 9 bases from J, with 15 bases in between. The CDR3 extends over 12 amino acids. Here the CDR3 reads CSAGLGPPEQFF. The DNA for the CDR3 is TGCAGTGCAGGACTGGGTCCCCCTGAGCAGTTCTTC.

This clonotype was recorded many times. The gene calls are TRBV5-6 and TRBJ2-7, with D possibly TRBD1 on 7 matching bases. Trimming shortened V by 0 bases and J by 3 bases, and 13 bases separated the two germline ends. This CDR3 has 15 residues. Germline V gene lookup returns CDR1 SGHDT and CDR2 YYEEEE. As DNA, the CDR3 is TGTGCCAGCAGCTTGGTAAGCCAGGGGGGCTACGAGCAGTACTTC. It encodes CASSLVSQGGYEQYF.